The 28 T cell receptor beta chains reported below all come from one sample, sequenced in a study of OX40 agonist ivuxolimab in advanced cancers. Measured with immunoSEQ multiplex PCR; TCRdb has only the in-frame clones, and not every one. Of 40,000 to 60,000 clones listed, roughly 80% are singletons. The specimen comprised CD4+ or CD8+ T cells sorted from blood, sampled in a trial of the OX40 agonist ivuxolimab. The receptor set was obtained from an adult with an advanced solid tumor such as melanoma, head and neck, liver or kidney cancer.

The V call is TRBV4-1, the J call TRBJ2-7, with 12 bases fitting TRBD2. Germline V gene sequence: CDR1 MGHRA, CDR2 YSYEKL. Losses at the gene ends were 5 bases for V and 3 bases for J; bases not matched to a gene: 8. This CDR3 has 16 amino acids. The CDR3 bases are TGCGCCAGCAGCTCCCCGACTAGCGGGGGTCTCTACGAGCAGTACTTC. Residues: CASSSPTSGGLYEQYF.

V usage is TRBV9 and J usage is TRBJ2-2, with TRBD2 matching over 10 bases. In germline, CDR1 is SGDLS, CDR2 YYNGEE. This CDR3 is 16 amino acids long. The ends lost 0 bases at V and 3 bases at J; junction bases unmatched: 2. CDR3 in DNA: TGTGCCAGCAGCGTAGGAGCGGGGGGGCACACCGGGGAGCTGTTTTTT. Residues: CASSVGAGGHTGELFF.

This chain uses TRBV27 with TRBJ1-6, with D perhaps TRBD1 (5 bases). The CDR3 totals 17 residues. V was clipped by 3 bases and J by 0 bases, with 12 bases between them. Germline-derived CDR1 and CDR2 are MNHEY and SMNVEV (reference sequence). As DNA, the CDR3 is TGTGCCAGCAGTTTGGGGCTAGAGAGCTCCTATAATTCACCCCTCCACTTT. Amino acid sequence: CASSLGLESSYNSPLHF.

The rearrangement links TRBV6-6 to TRBJ2-7, with D possibly being TRBD1 or TRBD2 (6 bases each). The CDR3 covers 15 residues. The germline V and J ends were trimmed by 2 bases and 1 base, with 12 bases remaining between them. Germline V lookup: CDR1 MNHNY, CDR2 SVGAGI (reference sequence). CDR3: CASSYAGTGSYEQYF. The DNA of the CDR3 is TGTGCCAGCAGTTACGCGGGAACAGGGTCCTACGAGCAGTACTTC.

The chain has TRBV7-3 and TRBJ2-1; D gene uncertain. The CDR3 is made up of 14 amino acids. Germline V lookup: CDR1 SGHTA, CDR2 FQGTGA. V was shortened by 5 bases and J by 3 bases, with 11 bases between the two germline ends. The CDR3, as DNA: TGTGCCAGCAGCCCGATGACCTTCTACAATGAGCAGTTCTTC. Translating it yields CASSPMTFYNEQFF.

The rearrangement links TRBV13 to TRBJ2-2, with D possibly being TRBD1 or TRBD2 (5 bases each). The CDR3 is 15 residues long. Germline CDR1 PRHDT, CDR2 FYEKMQ (reference sequence). Between the trimmed V and J ends, which lost 6 bases and 0 bases, there was a span of 11 bases. DNA for the CDR3: TGTGCCAGCAGGAGGGGACGGGCGAACACCGGGGAGCTGTTTTTT. As protein: CASRRGRANTGELFF.

The chain recombines TRBV19 with TRBJ2-4, with 9 bases matching TRBD1. Germline assignment: CDR1 LNHDA and CDR2 SQIVND (reference sequence). CDR3 size: 13 residues. The J segment lost 8 bases and the V segment lost 7 bases, leaving 6 bases of the junction unmatched. CDR3 DNA sequence: TGTGCCAGTACCCCAGACAGGGGGGACATTCAGTACTTC. Translating gives CASTPDRGDIQYF.

This clone came up a few times. The chain has TRBV19 and TRBJ1-2, with 10 bases aligning to TRBD1. This CDR3 spans 13 amino acids. In germline, CDR1 is LNHDA, CDR2 SQIVND (reference sequence). J was trimmed by 8 bases and V by 4 bases; bases with no gene match: 4. CDR3 coding DNA: TGTGCCAGTAGTACCACGACAGGGGGCGGCTACACCTTC. Protein: CASSTTTGGGYTF.

V and J are TRBV5-6 and TRBJ2-1; 9 bases are shared with TRBD2. Per the germline V gene, CDR1 is SGHDT and CDR2 is YYEEEE. The CDR3 covers 15 residues. Unmatched junction bases numbered 5, after V lost 0 bases and J lost 7 bases. CDR3 sequence reads: CASSLGGLAGNEQFF. The CDR3 DNA reads as TGTGCCAGCAGCTTGGGTGGCCTAGCGGGGAATGAGCAGTTCTTC. Based on the CDR3 plus reference TRBV5-6 and TRBJ2-1, the full variable domain is DAGVTQSPTHLIKTRGQQVTLRCSPKSGHDTVSWYQQALGQGPQFIFQYYEEEERQRGNFPDRFSGHQFPNYSSELNVNALLLGDSALYLCASSLGGLAGNEQFFGPGTRLTVL.

This clone was seen just once. The chain joins TRBV7-7 to TRBJ2-2; D is possibly TRBD1 (5 bases). The CDR3 totals 16 residues. Germline V gives CDR1 SSHAT, CDR2 FNYEAQ (reference sequence). V was clipped by 6 bases and J by 7 bases, with 21 bases between them. Here the CDR3 DNA reads TGTGCCAGCAGTTACGGATTTGCAGCAGGGAACGGGGAGCTGTTTTTT. It encodes CASSYGFAAGNGELFF.

The chain combines TRBV2 with TRBJ2-3; the D gene is possibly TRBD2 (7 bases). CDR3 length: 16 residues. Trimming removed 6 bases at V and 4 bases at J, with 20 bases between. Germline CDR1 SNHLY, CDR2 FYNNEI. The CDR3 DNA follows: TGTGCCAGCAGAGGGGGGAGGGACATCCTGGCAGATACGCAGTATTTT. Translation: CASRGGRDILADTQYF.

J is TRBJ1-5 and V is TRBV10-2, with a weak D call TRBD1 (6 bases). The CDR3 covers 18 residues. V shed 0 bases and J shed 4 bases, with 19 bases lying between them. The germline CDR1 and CDR2 sequences are WSHSY and SAAADI. The CDR3 loop is CASSESGPVGGYNQPQHF. CDR3 sequence (DNA): TGCGCCAGCAGTGAGTCAGGACCCGTCGGGGGCTATAATCAGCCCCAGCATTTT.

The chain combines TRBV7-9 with TRBJ2-2; 10 nucleotides match TRBD1. With V trimmed by 4 bases and J by 4 bases, 3 bases remained unmatched. Germline CDR1 SEHNR, CDR2 FQNEAQ (reference sequence). This CDR3 has 15 amino acids. The CDR3 nucleotides are TGTGCCAGCAGCTGGGGGACAGGGGTCACCGGGGAGCTGTTTTTT. Translation: CASSWGTGVTGELFF.

V gene TRBV7-2 combines with J gene TRBJ1-2; D not certain. Trimming left V 2 bases short and J 6 bases short, with 7 bases between. Germline CDR1 is SGHTA and CDR2 is FQGNSA. This CDR3 has 12 amino acids. Here the CDR3 DNA reads TGTGCCAGCAGCTTACTCCTTGATGGCTACACCTTC. Its translation is CASSLLLDGYTF.

The J gene is TRBJ2-1, the V gene TRBV6-6; the D is unclear. The CDR3 totals 10 residues. The V end was cut by 7 bases, the J end by 9 bases, with 7 bases between. The germline CDR1 and CDR2 sequences are MNHNY and SVGAGI (reference sequence). The DNA of the CDR3 is TGTGCCAGCAACCAGGCTGAGCAGTTCTTC. This translates into CASNQAEQFF.

This clone was seen once. This chain uses TRBV2 with TRBJ2-5, with D unclear. This CDR3 is built from 11 residues. Trimming removed 6 bases from V and 4 bases from J, with 6 bases in between. CDR1 is SNHLY, CDR2 FYNNEI, per germline. CDR3 residues: CASRARETQYF. CDR3 nucleotide sequence: TGTGCCAGCAGGGCCAGAGAGACCCAGTACTTC.

The gene calls are TRBV19 and TRBJ1-5; D unclear. V was pared by 6 bases and J by 5 bases, with 11 bases between. This CDR3 has 13 amino acids. Germline V gene lookup returns CDR1 LNHDA and CDR2 SQIVND (reference sequence). CDR3 coding DNA: TGTGCCAGTAGAATGGCGAGGGATCAGCCCCAGCATTTT. Translation: CASRMARDQPQHF.

The V gene is TRBV5-1, the J gene TRBJ2-5, with TRBD1 matching over 11 bases. This CDR3 has 17 residues. The germline V gene has CDR1 SGHRS and CDR2 YFSETQ. V was pared by 4 bases and J by 4 bases, with 12 bases of the junction left unmatched. The CDR3, as DNA: TGCGCCAGCAGCCCCGTTTCCGGGACAGGGGGGCGAGAGACCCAGTACTTC. Amino acid sequence: CASSPVSGTGGRETQYF.

The chain uses TRBV5-6 and TRBJ2-3; 9 bases fit TRBD2. Losses at the gene ends were 6 bases for V and 1 base for J; bases not matched to a gene: 12. Germline CDR1 SGHDT, CDR2 YYEEEE. CDR3 size: 17 residues. CDR3: CASTPVKAGGRTDTQYF. The CDR3 coding sequence is TGTGCCAGCACCCCCGTTAAAGCGGGGGGCCGCACAGATACGCAGTATTTT. Variable domain in full (rest from reference TRBV5-6 and TRBJ2-3): DAGVTQSPTHLIKTRGQQVTLRCSPKSGHDTVSWYQQALGQGPQFIFQYYEEEERQRGNFPDRFSGHQFPNYSSELNVNALLLGDSALYLCASTPVKAGGRTDTQYFGPGTRLTVL.

The V call is TRBV5-6, the J call TRBJ1-1, with D uncertain. The germline gives CDR1 SGHDT, CDR2 YYEEEE. The ends were cut back, 0 bases at V and 1 base at J, with 16 bases in the middle. The CDR3 totals 17 residues. For the CDR3, the DNA is TGTGCCAGCAGCTTGGCAGTGTCGGCAATACCGAACACTGAAGCTTTCTTT. Protein sequence: CASSLAVSAIPNTEAFF.

The chain carries TRBV2 and TRBJ1-4, with D possibly being TRBD1 (5 bases). Germline lookup yields CDR1 SNHLY and CDR2 FYNNEI. The CDR3 spans 13 residues. The V end lost 8 bases, the J end lost 8 bases, and 15 bases lay between the germline ends. CDR3 bases: TGTGCCAGCGCGGGAGGGGTACGGGAAAAACTGTTTTTT. This translates into CASAGGVREKLFF.

The chain joins TRBV7-2 to TRBJ2-2, with 7 bases lining up with TRBD1. This CDR3 contains 17 residues. Germline V gene sequence: CDR1 SGHTA, CDR2 FQGNSA. The ends lost 1 base at V and 4 bases at J; junction bases unmatched: 9. CDR3 nucleotide sequence: TGTGCCAGCAGCTTAGATACTTTTGAGGGGGCCACCGGGGAGCTGTTTTTT. Amino acid sequence: CASSLDTFEGATGELFF.

The chain links TRBV7-9 to TRBJ2-7, with TRBD2 matching over 9 bases. V shed 3 bases and J 6 bases; nucleotides not matched to a gene: 9. The CDR3 runs 15 residues. CDR1 and CDR2 from the germline V gene are SEHNR and FQNEAQ (reference sequence). The CDR3 region is CASSLASGMKSEQYF. CDR3 nucleotide sequence: TGTGCCAGCAGCTTGGCTAGCGGGATGAAGAGCGAGCAGTACTTC.

V is TRBV11-2 and J is TRBJ2-5, with unresolved D. CDR1 and CDR2 (germline): SGHAT, FQNNGV. The V end was cut by 2 bases, the J end by 1 base, with 11 bases between. CDR3 length: 15 residues. The CDR3 reads CASSLSDGSQETQYF. CDR3 bases: TGTGCCAGCAGCTTATCGGATGGCAGCCAAGAGACCCAGTACTTC.

The CDR3, as DNA: TGTGCCAGCTCACAAACTCCCGGGCGGGGGCTCGAGCAGTACTTC. Its protein is CASSQTPGRGLEQYF. J is TRBJ2-7 and V is TRBV18, with a possible D match to TRBD2 (7 bases). Trimming took 4 bases from V and 6 from J, leaving 19 bases between them. Germline-derived CDR1 and CDR2 are KGHSH and LQKENI. This CDR3 is built from 15 residues. The variable domain in full, with the rest retrieved from reference TRBV18 and TRBJ2-7, is NAGVMQNPRHLVRRRGQEARLRCSPMKGHSHVYWYRQLPEEGLKFMVYLQKENIIDESGMPKERFSAEFPKEGPSILRIQQVVRGDSAAYFCASSQTPGRGLEQYFGPGTRLTVT.

The chain has TRBV4-2 and TRBJ2-3; TRBD1 or TRBD2 may be the D gene (6 bases each). Trimming removed 3 bases at V and 5 bases at J, with 21 bases between. Per the germline V gene, CDR1 is LGHNA and CDR2 is YNFKEQ. The CDR3 is made up of 17 amino acids. For the CDR3, the DNA is TGTGCCAGCAGCCAGGCCGTAAAAGGGGGGCGGGAAGATACGCAGTATTTT. Translating it yields CASSQAVKGGREDTQYF.

V usage is TRBV5-1 and J usage is TRBJ1-1; D call uncertain. CDR1 is SGHRS, CDR2 YFSETQ, per germline. The V end lost 0 bases, the J end lost 1 base, and 7 bases lay between the germline ends. The CDR3 sequence is 14 residues long. The CDR3 loop is CASSLDAANTEAFF. The CDR3 nucleotides are TGCGCCAGCAGCTTGGATGCAGCGAACACTGAAGCTTTCTTT.

The genes are TRBV7-6 and TRBJ2-1; 9 bases map to TRBD2. The CDR3 consists of 15 residues. With V trimmed by 0 bases and J by 9 bases, 6 bases remained unmatched. Per the germline V gene, CDR1 is SGHVS and CDR2 is FNYEAQ. CDR3 region: CASSLAAGGGFEQFF. CDR3 nucleotide sequence: TGTGCCAGCAGCTTAGCGGCGGGGGGGGGTTTTGAGCAGTTCTTC.